The 15 T cell receptor beta chains listed next were all sequenced from one sample in a study of OX40 agonist ivuxolimab in advanced cancers. Here immunoSEQ multiplex PCR was the method, and the copy in TCRdb shows in-frame clones only, minus some. This table has nearly 110,000 clones, around 93% appearing once. Source: CD4+ or CD8+ T cells sorted from blood, taken in a trial of the OX40 agonist ivuxolimab. The receptors derive from an adult with an advanced solid tumor such as melanoma, head and neck, liver or kidney cancer.

The genes are TRBV11-3 and TRBJ2-7; a weak D match, TRBD1 (7 bases). The germline CDR1 and CDR2 sequences are SGHNT and YENEEA. V shed 0 bases and J shed 3 bases, with 12 bases lying between them. The CDR3 consists of 15 residues. CDR3 region: CASSLERDSFYEQYF. The DNA of the CDR3 is TGTGCCAGCAGCTTAGAGCGGGACAGTTTCTACGAGCAGTACTTC.

The V gene is TRBV19, the J gene TRBJ1-5, with 10 positions matching TRBD1. Germline V lookup: CDR1 LNHDA, CDR2 SQIVND (reference sequence). The CDR3 covers 17 residues. Trimming took 9 bases from V and 0 from J; bases not matched to a gene: 11. The DNA of the CDR3 is TGTGCCAGCAGCCGGGACAGGGGAATAGATAGCAATCAGCCCCAGCATTTT. Its protein is CASSRDRGIDSNQPQHF.

The chain recombines TRBV7-9 with TRBJ2-7, with 8 bases identical to TRBD2. Germline V gives CDR1 SEHNR, CDR2 FQNEAQ (reference sequence). CDR3 length equals 14 residues. Trimming took 3 bases from V and 6 from J; bases not matched to a gene: 7. The CDR3 here is CASSFSGGPGEQYF. The CDR3 region has the DNA TGTGCCAGCAGCTTTTCGGGAGGGCCAGGCGAGCAGTACTTC.

The J gene is TRBJ2-5, the V gene TRBV7-5. TRBV7-5 constitutes a pseudogene. CDR3 length: 17 residues. CDR3 amino acids: CARSFWRGTLCRGTQYF. CDR3 DNA sequence: TGTGCCAGAAGCTTCTGGCGGGGAACCCTATGCAGGGGGACCCAGTACTTC.

The chain carries TRBV7-3 and TRBJ2-2; tentative D call: TRBD2 (6 bases). CDR1 and CDR2 from the germline V gene are SGHTA and FQGTGA. This CDR3 is built from 15 residues. The V and J ends lost 3 bases and 6 bases respectively, with 14 bases between them. CDR3 region: CASSLVAAHAGELFF. The CDR3 DNA reads TGTGCCAGCAGCTTGGTAGCGGCACACGCCGGGGAGCTGTTTTTT.

This clone was counted once. The genes are TRBV7-2 and TRBJ2-3; D gene uncertain. Germline values: CDR1 SGHTA, CDR2 FQGNSA. The CDR3 contains 15 residues. V lost 2 bases and J 4 bases, leaving 13 bases between the germline ends. The CDR3 sequence is CASSLRGYFSDTQYF. The CDR3 nucleotides are TGTGCCAGCAGCTTACGAGGCTACTTCTCAGATACGCAGTATTTT.

This chain links TRBV13 with TRBJ2-1; no reliable D call. V was pared by 4 bases and J by 2 bases, with 0 bases between. The CDR3 is 11 amino acids. Germline CDR1 is PRHDT and CDR2 is FYEKMQ (reference sequence). CDR3 amino acids: CASSSYNEQFF. In DNA form, the CDR3 reads TGTGCCAGCAGCTCCTACAATGAGCAGTTCTTC.

The CDR3 bases are TGTGCCAGCAGTACCCACTATAGCAATCAGCCCCAGCATTTT. Translation gives CASSTHYSNQPQHF. The rearrangement joins TRBV28 to TRBJ1-5; D ambiguous. The V gene lost 5 bases and the J gene lost 0 bases, with 8 bases spanning the gap. The CDR3 has 14 amino acids. Per the germline V gene, CDR1 is MDHEN and CDR2 is SYDVKM.

The CDR3: CASTLGTGSYHEQYF. In nucleotides, the CDR3 is TGTGCCAGCACCCTCGGGACAGGCTCTTACCACGAGCAGTACTTC. The gene calls are TRBV6-5 and TRBJ2-5; 8 bases fit TRBD1. The DNA end favors TRBJ2-7, so the J call may be wrong. Germline V gives CDR1 MNHEY, CDR2 SVGAGI. The CDR3 has 15 amino acids.

The V and J genes are TRBV28 and TRBJ1-2, with 7 bases aligning to TRBD1. Germline-derived CDR1 and CDR2 are MDHEN and SYDVKM. The CDR3 length is 14 residues. V lost 5 bases, J lost 3 bases, and 6 bases stayed unmatched. CDR3 nucleotide sequence: TGTGCCAGCAGTATAGGACAGGACGACTATGGCTACACCTTC. Protein: CASSIGQDDYGYTF.

The CDR3 spells CASSVAPGLAGVETQYF. CDR3 DNA sequence: TGTGCCAGCAGCGTAGCCCCGGGACTAGCGGGAGTGGAGACCCAGTACTTC. V and J are TRBV9 and TRBJ2-5, with 14 bases that match TRBD2. CDR1 and CDR2 (germline): SGDLS, YYNGEE. CDR3 length: 17 residues. V lost 0 bases, J lost 5 bases, and 6 bases stayed unmatched.

On this clone itself: The sample holds other DNA sequences that translate to the same CDR3. This chain joins TRBV20-1 and TRBJ2-1; no firm D call. CDR3 length equals 10 residues. Germline V lookup: CDR1 DFQATT, CDR2 SNEGSKA (reference sequence). V dropped 1 base and J dropped 8 bases, with 3 bases sitting between them. The CDR3 DNA sequence: TGCAGTGCTAGAGCCGATGAGCAGTTCTTC. Translating it yields CSARADEQFF.

This clone was detected only once. The chain joins TRBV18 to TRBJ2-1; 8 positions match TRBD1. CDR1 is KGHSH, CDR2 LQKENI, per germline. This CDR3 comprises 16 residues. The J segment lost 3 bases and the V segment lost 4 bases, leaving 8 bases of the junction unmatched. This CDR3 reads CASSRSNRGDYNEQFF. The CDR3 DNA follows: TGTGCCAGCTCACGGTCAAACAGGGGGGACTACAATGAGCAGTTCTTC.

This rearrangement joins TRBV9 to TRBJ2-5; 8 nucleotides agree with TRBD2. The V gene end was trimmed by 0 bases and the J gene end by 2 bases; junction bases not matched to a gene: 12. CDR3 size: 18 residues. Germline values: CDR1 SGDLS, CDR2 YYNGEE. The CDR3 DNA reads as TGTGCCAGCAGCGTAGACCCCGTCGGAGCGGGAGTACAAGAGACCCAGTACTTC. It is translated as CASSVDPVGAGVQETQYF.

J is TRBJ1-6 and V is TRBV28; 10 bases are shared with TRBD1. The CDR3 extends over 16 amino acids. The germline gives CDR1 MDHEN, CDR2 SYDVKM. V shed 3 bases, J shed 10 bases, and the junction held 9 bases outside the gene matches. The chain's CDR3 is CASSFGGGQGLSPLHF. CDR3 sequence (DNA): TGTGCCAGCAGTTTTGGGGGGGGACAGGGGCTGTCACCCCTCCACTTT.